The rows below give T cell receptor beta chains drawn from one sample of a study of T cells in Graves' hyperthyroidism and ophthalmopathy. Using its own MiXCR run on the multiplex PCR reads, TCRdb lists one record per CDR3 protein. The sample carries about 500,000 distinct CDR3 sequences, over 13% recorded once. The sequencing input was blood. The receptors come from a woman between 18 and 29 years old with Graves' hyperthyroidism. The CDR3 runs from the conserved cysteine through the conserved F or W. A D gene is named only where the DNA matches it firmly. Clone size is shown for a subset of rows, as once, few, many or a class of expanded clone.

TRBV11-2	.	many	TRBJ1-1	CASSRTPQNTEAFF	TGTGCCAGCAGTCGGACACCGCAGAACACTGAAGCTTTCTTT
TRBV24-1	.	many	TRBJ2-3	CATSRTAFSTDTQYF	TGTGCCACCAGTAGGACGGCGTTTAGCACAGATACGCAGTATTTT
TRBV7-6	TRBD2	many	TRBJ2-7	CASSRDYPYEQYF	TGTGCCAGCAGCCGGGACTACCCCTACGAGCAGTACTTC
TRBV3-1	.	few	TRBJ2-5	CASSPTERQETQYF	TGTGCCAGCAGCCCGACAGAGCGGCAAGAGACCCAGTACTTC
TRBV24-1	.	few	TRBJ2-3	CATSDWYQTDTQYF	TGTGCCACCAGTGATTGGTACCAGACAGATACGCAGTATTTT
TRBV20-1	.	.	TRBJ2-1	CSARRGLYNEQFF	TGCAGTGCAAGGAGGGGGCTCTACAATGAGCAGTTCTTC
TRBV6-1	.	many	TRBJ1-1	CASRGRREAFF	TGTGCCAGCAGAGGACGACGAGAAGCTTTCTTT
TRBV3-1	.	many	TRBJ2-7	CASSQVDSFYEQYF	TGTGCCAGCAGCCAGGTCGACTCTTTCTACGAGCAGTACTTC
TRBV30	.	many	TRBJ1-1	CAWNIGQHTEAFF	TGTGCCTGGAATATAGGGCAGCACACTGAAGCTTTCTTT
TRBV19	.	.	TRBJ1-1	CASIRPLGAGTEAFF	TGTGCCAGTATCCGGCCTCTGGGGGCGGGGACTGAAGCTTTCTTT
TRBV6-1	.	many	TRBJ2-7	CASSLQGSDDEQYF	TGTGCCAGCAGTTTACAGGGATCCGACGACGAGCAGTACTTC
TRBV20-1	TRBD2	many	TRBJ2-7	CSARLAGVREQYF	TGCAGTGCTAGACTAGCGGGAGTTAGGGAGCAGTACTTC
TRBV29-1	.	many	TRBJ2-6	CSVEVSGANVLTF	TGCAGCGTTGAAGTCTCTGGGGCCAACGTCCTGACTTTC
TRBV6-1	TRBD2	.	TRBJ2-1	CASSARLAHEQFF	TGTGCCAGCAGTGCGAGACTAGCACATGAGCAGTTCTTC
TRBV20-1	TRBD2	many	TRBJ2-5	CSARKRELRETQYF	TGCAGTGCTAGAAAGCGGGAGCTGAGGGAGACCCAGTACTTC
TRBV4-2	.	once	TRBJ2-1	CASSQGHRKYNEQFF	TGTGCCAGCAGCCAAGGCCACAGAAAATACAATGAGCAGTTCTTC
TRBV7-6	.	.	TRBJ1-1	CASSLGGGSPEAFF	TGTGCCAGCAGCTTGGGAGGGGGAAGCCCTGAAGCTTTCTTT
TRBV12-3/TRBV12-4	TRBD1	many	TRBJ2-5	CASSFRDRGFETQYF	TGTGCCAGCAGTTTCCGGGACAGGGGGTTTGAGACCCAGTACTTC
TRBV20-1	.	few	TRBJ1-1	CSARGVTEAFF	TGCAGTGCTAGAGGGGTTACTGAAGCTTTCTTT
TRBV11-3	.	many	TRBJ2-5	CASSPLGSETQYF	TGTGCCAGCAGCCCCTTAGGGTCCGAGACCCAGTACTTC
TRBV7-2	.	.	TRBJ1-6	CASSPRGQMSSYNSPLHF	TGTGCCAGCAGCCCCAGAGGACAGATGAGCTCCTATAATTCACCCCTCCACTTT
TRBV11-3	.	many	TRBJ1-1	CASSLGLRGYTEAFF	TGTGCCAGCAGCTTAGGCCTACGGGGGTACACTGAAGCTTTCTTT
TRBV12-3/TRBV12-4	TRBD2	.	TRBJ2-1	CASSIKEAGGRQFF	TGTGCCAGCAGCATTAAGGAAGCGGGAGGGCGACAGTTCTTC
TRBV19	.	.	TRBJ2-1	CASSMSGSTYNEQFF	TGTGCCAGTAGTATGAGTGGGAGTACCTACAATGAGCAGTTCTTC
TRBV7-9	.	.	TRBJ2-3	CASSQVGREKADTQYF	TGCGCCAGCAGCCAAGTCGGCCGGGAGAAGGCAGATACGCAGTATTTT
TRBV19	.	.	TRBJ1-1	CASRAGSEAFF	TGTGCCAGTAGGGCAGGGAGTGAAGCTTTCTTT
TRBV11-2	TRBD2	few	TRBJ2-3	CASSPQGLAGADTQYF	TGTGCCAGCAGTCCCCAGGGACTAGCGGGAGCAGATACGCAGTATTTT
TRBV3-1	.	few	TRBJ1-1	CASSPQLVGTEAFF	TGTGCCAGCAGCCCCCAGTTAGTCGGCACTGAAGCTTTCTTT
TRBV9	.	few	TRBJ1-1	CASSVGGAMNTEAFF	TGTGCCAGCAGCGTAGGAGGGGCAATGAACACTGAAGCTTTCTTT
TRBV12-3/TRBV12-4	.	many	TRBJ1-3	CASSATTSSGNTIYF	TGTGCCAGCAGTGCTACAACTAGCTCTGGAAACACCATATATTTT
TRBV7-9	.	.	TRBJ1-2	CASSRVAESSNGYTF	TGTGCCAGCAGCCGTGTGGCAGAGAGTTCGAATGGCTACACCTTC
TRBV25-1	.	.	TRBJ2-7	CASSEPGGKSGEQYF	TGTGCCAGCAGTGAACCGGGGGGCAAGTCGGGCGAGCAGTACTTC
TRBV30	.	many	TRBJ1-1	CASQPANTEAFF	TGTGCCTCCCAGCCGGCGAACACTGAAGCTTTCTTT
TRBV4-2	.	.	TRBJ2-7	CASSQGIGDYEQYF	TGTGCCAGCAGCCAAGGTATAGGGGACTACGAGCAGTACTTC
TRBV30	.	.	TRBJ2-7	CAWNFDRSSYEQYF	TGTGCCTGGAATTTCGACAGGTCCTCCTACGAGCAGTACTTC
TRBV7-3	.	few	TRBJ1-3	CASSSSGGYGNTIYF	TGTGCCAGCAGCTCTTCCGGGGGGTATGGAAACACCATATATTTT
TRBV5-5	.	many	TRBJ2-7	CASSGATAFYEQYF	TGTGCCAGCAGCGGGGCTACCGCCTTCTACGAGCAGTACTTC
TRBV11-2	TRBD2	many	TRBJ2-1	CASSAGGGSYNEQFF	TGTGCCAGCAGCGCCGGGGGGGGGTCCTACAATGAGCAGTTCTTC
TRBV29-1	TRBD1	many	TRBJ2-7	CSVDGTGVGEQYF	TGCAGCGTTGATGGGACAGGGGTCGGCGAGCAGTACTTC
TRBV12-3/TRBV12-4	.	many	TRBJ1-5	CASSRRDGRNQPQHF	TGTGCCAGCAGCCGTCGCGACGGTCGCAATCAGCCCCAGCATTTT
TRBV12-3/TRBV12-4	.	many	TRBJ1-2	CASSPGRWNGYTF	TGTGCCAGCAGTCCGGGCCGTTGGAATGGCTACACCTTC
TRBV12-3/TRBV12-4	TRBD1	many	TRBJ1-2	CASSFDRGRGYTF	TGTGCCAGCAGTTTCGACAGGGGGCGAGGCTACACCTTC
TRBV5-8	.	many	TRBJ2-1	CASSLRLVGYEQFF	TGTGCCAGCAGCTTAAGACTCGTCGGCTATGAGCAGTTCTTC
TRBV27	TRBD1	many	TRBJ1-1	CASSGSKGANTEAFF	TGTGCCAGCAGTGGAAGCAAGGGGGCGAACACTGAAGCTTTCTTT
TRBV5-1	.	.	TRBJ2-3	CASSLPMDTQYF	TGCGCCAGCAGCTTACCCATGGATACGCAGTATTTT
TRBV30	.	many	TRBJ1-2	CAWSVLLGASYGYTF	TGTGCCTGGAGTGTACTTCTAGGGGCCTCCTATGGCTACACCTTC
TRBV7-3	.	few	TRBJ2-3	CASSSLGVNTDTQYF	TGTGCCAGCAGCTCCCTCGGGGTGAACACAGATACGCAGTATTTT
TRBV30	.	.	TRBJ1-1	CAWKGDGAEAFF	TGTGCCTGGAAGGGTGACGGGGCTGAAGCTTTCTTT
TRBV19	TRBD2	many	TRBJ2-5	CASSTLAGGRETQYF	TGTGCCAGTAGCACCCTAGCGGGAGGGCGGGAGACCCAGTACTTC